Each of the 8 T cell receptor beta chains below was sequenced from the same sample in a study of T cell responses to AZD1222 COVID-19 vaccine. Profiled with immunoSEQ multiplex PCR; TCRdb holds only in-frame clones, not every one. Of fewer than 120,000 clones listed, over 85% are singletons. The sample was peripheral blood, taken 28 days after the second AZD1222 dose. The receptors stem from an adult who received the AZD1222 COVID-19 vaccine.

The CDR3 spells CASSQGGGNRGLNYGYTF. CDR3 DNA sequence: TGTGCCAGCAGCCAAGGGGGAGGCAACAGGGGACTGAACTATGGCTACACCTTC. The chain recombines TRBV3-1 (or the pseudogene TRBV3-2) with TRBJ1-2; the match to TRBD1 covers 7 bases. CDR1 is LGHDT and CDR2 is YNNKEL in the germline V gene (reference sequence). After removal of 1 base from V and 2 bases from J, the junction contained 13 bases not matched to a gene. The CDR3 runs 18 residues.

V gene TRBV7-3 combines with J gene TRBJ2-1, with TRBD1 matching over 7 bases. This CDR3 has 16 amino acids. Trimming removed 5 bases from V and 4 bases from J; junction bases left unmatched: 11. The germline V gene encodes CDR1 SGHTA and CDR2 FQGTGA. The CDR3 loop is CASSPQGWDGYNEQFF. The CDR3 DNA is TGTGCCAGCAGCCCACAGGGGTGGGACGGGTACAATGAGCAGTTCTTC.

The genes are TRBV29-1 and TRBJ1-1; 8 bases are shared with TRBD1. Germline V gene lookup returns CDR1 SQVTM and CDR2 ANQGSEA. The V and J ends lost 0 bases and 6 bases, in that order; junction bases with no gene match: 12. CDR3 size: 16 residues. The CDR3 DNA reads TGCAGCGTTGAAGACGGACAGGGTTTGGGTCAGGCTGAAGCTTTCTTT. As protein: CSVEDGQGLGQAEAFF.

This chain uses TRBV6-6 with TRBJ1-2; TRBD1 might be the D (6 bases). Trimming shortened V by 1 base and J by 1 base, and 7 bases separated the two germline ends. CDR3 length: 14 residues. Per the germline V gene, CDR1 is MNHNY and CDR2 is SVGAGI (reference sequence). The CDR3 region has the DNA TGTGCCAGCAGTTACTTACAGGGTAACTATGGCTACACCTTC. Amino acids: CASSYLQGNYGYTF.

The chain couples TRBV18 to TRBJ2-5; no clear D gene. The length of the CDR3 is 12 residues. The germline V and J ends were trimmed by 4 bases and 4 bases, with 7 bases remaining between them. Germline-derived CDR1 and CDR2 are KGHSH and LQKENI. CDR3 DNA: TGTGCCAGCTCACTCTCCGCAGAGACCCAGTACTTC. It specifies CASSLSAETQYF.

V usage is TRBV19 and J usage is TRBJ1-5, with TRBD1 identical over 8 bases. The CDR3 loop spans 14 amino acids. Trimming cost V 5 bases and J 3 bases; bases outside gene matches: 3. CDR1 is LNHDA and CDR2 is SQIVND in the germline V gene (reference sequence). The CDR3 spells CASSRTGFNQPQHF. The CDR3 bases are TGTGCCAGTAGTCGGACAGGGTTCAATCAGCCCCAGCATTTT.

The J gene is TRBJ2-2, the V gene TRBV27, with TRBD2 matching over 11 bases. V trimming: 5 bases; J trimming: 6 bases; junction bases outside the gene matches: 8. CDR3 length equals 16 residues. In germline, CDR1 is MNHEY, CDR2 SMNVEV (reference sequence). CDR3 sequence: CASSATSGGRPGELFF. The CDR3 coding sequence is TGTGCCAGCAGTGCCACTAGCGGGGGACGTCCCGGGGAGCTGTTTTTT.

This clone showed up just once. This chain connects TRBV6-1 to TRBJ2-1, with D perhaps matching TRBD1 (6 bases). The CDR3 sequence is 16 residues long. V shed 4 bases and J shed 1 base, with 14 bases lying between them. Germline CDR1 and CDR2: MNHNS and SASEGT. The CDR3 is CASSGRTERSYNEQFF. Here the CDR3 DNA reads TGTGCCAGCAGTGGAAGGACAGAACGTTCCTACAATGAGCAGTTCTTC.